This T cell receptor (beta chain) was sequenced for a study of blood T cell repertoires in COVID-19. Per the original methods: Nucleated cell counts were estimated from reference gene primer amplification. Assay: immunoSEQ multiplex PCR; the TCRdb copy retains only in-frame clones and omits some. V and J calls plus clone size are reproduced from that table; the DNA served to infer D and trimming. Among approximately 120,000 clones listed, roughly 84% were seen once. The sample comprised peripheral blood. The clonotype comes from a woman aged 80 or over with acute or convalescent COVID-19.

CDR3 protein: CASSGTAQEQFF. CDR3 DNA sequence: TGTGCCAGCAGTGGGACAGCACAGGAGCAGTTCTTC. The chain has TRBV2 and TRBJ2-1, with D possibly TRBD1 on 6 matching bases. The CDR3 length is 12 residues. Germline V gene lookup returns CDR1 SNHLY and CDR2 FYNNEI. V lost 4 bases, J lost 10 bases, and 11 bases lay in between.